These 12 T cell receptor beta chains share one sample of origin, sequenced in a study of immune cell composition in non-small cell lung cancer. Clones were sequenced by immunoSEQ multiplex PCR, and TCRdb holds only the in-frame ones, with some missing. The sample holds roughly 3,500 clones, under 85% seen once. Sample: lung tumor tissue. Every receptor here comes from a human donor with non-small cell lung cancer.

CDR3 residues: CASSLGSRAFSGANVLTF. CDR3 bases: TGCGCCAGCAGCTTGGGGTCCAGGGCCTTCTCTGGGGCCAACGTCCTGACTTTC. The chain couples TRBV5-1 to TRBJ2-6; possibly TRBD1 for D (5 bases). Germline CDR1 is SGHRS and CDR2 is YFSETQ. V shed 0 bases and J shed 0 bases, with 13 bases lying between them. This CDR3 has 18 amino acids.

The chain is built from TRBV14 and TRBJ2-1; 9 positions agree with TRBD1. Germline V gives CDR1 SGHDN, CDR2 FVKESK. J lost 1 base, V lost 5 bases, and 6 bases had no gene match. This CDR3 comprises 16 residues. The CDR3 loop reads CASSGDRVWSYNEQFF. The CDR3 DNA is TGTGCCAGCAGCGGGGACAGGGTCTGGTCCTACAATGAGCAGTTCTTC.

The V call is TRBV9, the J call TRBJ2-3; 12 bases match TRBD2. After removal of 3 bases from V and 2 bases from J, the junction contained 1 base not matched to a gene. The CDR3 sequence is 15 residues long. Per germline, CDR1 SGDLS and CDR2 YYNGEE. Here the CDR3 reads CASSASGGDTDTQYF. DNA of the CDR3: TGTGCCAGCAGCGCTAGCGGGGGGGACACAGATACGCAGTATTTT.

The genes are TRBV28 and TRBJ2-7, with 10 bases matching TRBD1. Germline V gene lookup returns CDR1 MDHEN and CDR2 SYDVKM. J lost 3 bases, V lost 6 bases, and 8 bases had no gene match. The CDR3 length is 15 residues. CDR3 DNA: TGTGCCAGCAGCCTCTTTGGGACAGGGGTCTACGAGCAGTACTTC. Translated, it gives CASSLFGTGVYEQYF.

There are a few counts of this clone. This chain connects TRBV6-5 to TRBJ1-2; D might be TRBD1 (6 bases). This CDR3 is built from 13 residues. CDR1 is MNHEY and CDR2 is SVGAGI in the germline V gene. Trimming took 6 bases from V and 8 from J, leaving 16 bases between them. The CDR3 nucleotides read TGTGCCAGCAGAGCTCCGGGACAAGAAGGCTACACCTTC. Translating gives CASRAPGQEGYTF.

The chain links TRBV5-4 to TRBJ2-3; 8 positions agree with TRBD1. CDR3 size: 14 residues. V dropped 5 bases and J dropped 6; count of bases not matched to a gene: 8. CDR1 and CDR2 from the germline V gene are SGHNT and YYREEE (reference sequence). The DNA for the CDR3 is TGTGCCAGCAGTTCGGGACAGGTCGGGGATACGCAGTATTTT. Amino acid sequence: CASSSGQVGDTQYF. Supplemented by reference TRBV5-4 and TRBJ2-3, the full variable domain reads ETGVTQSPTHLIKTRGQQVTLRCSSQSGHNTVSWYQQALGQGPQFIFQYYREEENGRGNFPPRFSGLQFPNYSSELNVNALELDDSALYLCASSSGQVGDTQYFGPGTRLTVL.

The chain recombines TRBV6-5 with TRBJ2-6; D is undetermined. The V end lost 2 bases, the J end lost 1 base, and 6 bases lay between the germline ends. This CDR3 has 15 residues. Germline V gene data show CDR1 as MNHEY and CDR2 as SVGAGI. The CDR3 DNA follows: TGTGCCAGCAGTTACGTGACATCTGGGGCCAACGTCCTGACTTTC. Amino acids: CASSYVTSGANVLTF.

The V and J genes are TRBV2 and TRBJ2-1; maybe TRBD1 (6 bases). Germline CDR1 is SNHLY and CDR2 is FYNNEI. V dropped 4 bases and J dropped 6 bases, with 7 bases sitting between them. This CDR3 has 12 amino acids. CDR3 nucleotide sequence: TGTGCCAGCAGTGGAGGGGGCAATGAGCAGTTCTTC. It is translated as CASSGGGNEQFF.

The rearrangement links TRBV28 to TRBJ2-7; D is perhaps TRBD1 (6 bases). Germline CDR1 is MDHEN and CDR2 is SYDVKM. Trimming pared 5 bases from V and 7 bases from J, leaving 21 bases between. The CDR3 is made up of 15 amino acids. CDR3 sequence reads: CASSVQGPLKDEQYF. The CDR3 DNA follows: TGTGCCAGCAGTGTCCAGGGGCCCCTGAAGGATGAGCAGTACTTC.

This rearrangement joins TRBV5-6 to TRBJ2-1; 8 bases fit TRBD2. Germline V gene lookup returns CDR1 SGHDT and CDR2 YYEEEE. Unmatched junction bases numbered 10, after V lost 0 bases and J lost 8 bases. The CDR3 covers 16 residues. In nucleotides, the CDR3 is TGTGCCAGCAGCTTGGTGCGGGGGGCGGCGAGGGATGAGCAGTTCTTC. Protein sequence: CASSLVRGAARDEQFF. Full variable domain (remainder filled in from reference TRBV5-6 and TRBJ2-1): DAGVTQSPTHLIKTRGQQVTLRCSPKSGHDTVSWYQQALGQGPQFIFQYYEEEERQRGNFPDRFSGHQFPNYSSELNVNALLLGDSALYLCASSLVRGAARDEQFFGPGTRLTVL.

The chain uses TRBV11-2 and TRBJ2-7; D might be TRBD1 (5 bases). The CDR3 has 14 residues. Trimming took 1 base from V and 9 from J, leaving 16 bases between them. The germline V gene has CDR1 SGHAT and CDR2 FQNNGV. CDR3: CASSLVRSGTGQYF. CDR3 nucleotide sequence: TGTGCCAGCAGCTTAGTCAGGAGTGGCACAGGGCAGTACTTC.

The chain uses TRBV18 and TRBJ1-3; D gene uncertain. The V end lost 1 base, the J end lost 2 bases, and 18 bases lay between the germline ends. The CDR3 is 18 amino acids. Per the germline V gene, CDR1 is KGHSH and CDR2 is LQKENI. CDR3 in amino acids: CASSPLDLRRETGNTIYF. CDR3 bases: TGTGCCAGCTCACCACTGGACTTGAGGAGGGAGACTGGAAACACCATATATTTT. The variable domain in full, completed from reference TRBV18 and TRBJ1-3, reads NAGVMQNPRHLVRRRGQEARLRCSPMKGHSHVYWYRQLPEEGLKFMVYLQKENIIDESGMPKERFSAEFPKEGPSILRIQQVVRGDSAAYFCASSPLDLRRETGNTIYFGEGSWLTVV.